The sequence of this TCR beta chain was determined in a study of cytomegalovirus exposure and HLA in healthy donors. Study results and limitations: Accurate predictions that matched the HLA-A and HLA-B alleles of most subjects were reportedly made from TCR beta sequences. 87-base-pair reads could not separate some V segments, including TRBV6-2 and TRBV6-3.

This clone appeared once. The antigen is not known. PCR was performed using 60 Vbeta and 13 Jbeta primers. The repertoire was sequenced with immunoSEQ multiplex PCR; TCRdb's copy has only in-frame clones and lacks some. The sample lists roughly 63,000 clones, more than 70% seen once, with approximately 20% in the top ten. Germline V CDR1 and CDR2: MNHEY, SMNVEV (reference sequence). This CDR3 is 16 amino acids long. The trim removed 4 bases at V and 4 bases at J, leaving 8 bases unmatched. Participants comprised healthy donors of bone marrow. The source of this sequence is a woman in her thirties or forties in good health and CMV-seropositive. Sequencing was done on a sample of PBMCs. The gene calls are TRBV27 and TRBJ2-2, with TRBD2 matching over 8 bases. The CDR3 bases are TGTGCCAGCAGTTCGCGGGGACGGGGGGGCACCGGGGAGCTGTTTTTT. Its translation is CASSSRGRGGTGELFF.